These 9 T cell receptor beta chains came from one sample sequenced in a study of long-term antiretroviral therapy in people with HIV. Version v3.0 of the immunoSEQ assay was performed at survey level. Using immunoSEQ multiplex PCR, the repertoire was profiled, and TCRdb retains in-frame clones only, with some absent. This sample carries 7,500 to 9,500 clones, around 83% of them seen once, and the ten largest clones take 9.3%. Source: unsorted PBMCs, taken 0.3 years before starting antiretroviral therapy. The receptors here all came from a man in his thirties or forties with HIV.

As DNA, the CDR3 is TGTGCCTGGAGCGGCGGGACAGACCAAGAGACCCAGTACTTC. Protein product: CAWSGGTDQETQYF. This rearrangement joins TRBV30 to TRBJ2-5; D is perhaps TRBD1 (7 bases). The germline V gene has CDR1 GTSNPN and CDR2 SVGIG (reference sequence). Trimming took off 3 bases at V and 0 bases at J, with 11 bases between the two ends. The CDR3 loop spans 14 amino acids.

This chain uses TRBV27 with TRBJ2-5, with a weak D call TRBD2 (6 bases). V lost 1 base to trimming and J lost 5 bases, with 17 bases between them. Germline V gene sequence: CDR1 MNHEY, CDR2 SMNVEV (reference sequence). The CDR3 spans 16 residues. The CDR3: CASSLLGRGGSETQYF. The CDR3 DNA follows: TGTGCCAGCAGTTTATTGGGGCGGGGCGGCTCCGAGACCCAGTACTTC.

The chain couples TRBV7-9 to TRBJ2-5; no definite D call. Germline CDR1 SEHNR, CDR2 FQNEAQ (reference sequence). V was trimmed by 3 bases and J by 7 bases, leaving 18 bases between them. The CDR3 is 15 residues long. Here the CDR3 DNA reads TGTGCCAGCAGCTTTGTCCAGGTCCGACCTGGGACCCAGTACTTC. Translation: CASSFVQVRPGTQYF.

Only a few counts were recorded for this clone. The J gene is TRBJ1-5, the V gene TRBV7-8, with 9 bases aligning to TRBD1. The germline gives CDR1 SGHVS, CDR2 FQNEAQ. This CDR3 contains 15 residues. The V segment lost 4 bases and the J segment 7 bases; nucleotides outside the gene matches: 8. CDR3 sequence: CASSSRDRVGQPQHF. In nucleotides, the CDR3 is TGTGCCAGCAGCTCCCGGGACAGGGTTGGACAGCCCCAGCATTTT.

This rearrangement joins TRBV5-5 to TRBJ2-5; 8 nucleotides line up with TRBD2. After removal of 4 bases from V and 2 bases from J, the junction contained 10 bases not matched to a gene. Germline V lookup: CDR1 SGHKS, CDR2 YYEKEE (reference sequence). The CDR3 runs to 16 residues. DNA for the CDR3: TGTGCCAGCAGCGTGGGACCGGGAGGGCTTCAAGAGACCCAGTACTTC. Protein sequence: CASSVGPGGLQETQYF.

This clone was seen once. The gene calls are TRBV7-8 and TRBJ2-3; the D gene is possibly TRBD1 (6 bases). CDR3 size: 14 residues. From germline, CDR1 is SGHVS and CDR2 FQNEAQ. With 1 base removed from V and 2 bases from J, the gap between germline ends came to 7 bases. The CDR3 sequence: CASSLGGHTDTQYF. CDR3 DNA sequence: TGTGCCAGCAGCTTAGGGGGACACACAGATACGCAGTATTTT. Combining the CDR3 with reference TRBV7-8 and TRBJ2-3 gives the whole variable domain GAGVSQSPRYKVAKRGQDVALRCDPISGHVSLFWYQQALGQGPEFLTYFQNEAQLDKSGLPSDRFFAERPEGSVSTLKIQRTQQEDSAVYLCASSLGGHTDTQYFGPGTRLTVL.

The chain links TRBV6-5 to TRBJ1-1; D gene uncertain. With 11 bases removed from V and 1 base from J, the gap between germline ends came to 17 bases. In germline, CDR1 is MNHEY, CDR2 SVGAGI. The CDR3 is 14 residues long. In nucleotides, the CDR3 is TGTGCCGCCGGCCATCGGACGGAGAACACTGAAGCTTTCTTT. Its translation is CAAGHRTENTEAFF.

The chain carries TRBV6-5 and TRBJ2-7; D perhaps matches TRBD1 (6 bases). Trimming took off 0 bases at V and 6 bases at J, with 9 bases between the two ends. This CDR3 contains 13 residues. The germline CDR1 and CDR2 sequences are MNHEY and SVGAGI. The CDR3 DNA is TGTGCCAGCAGTTACTCGAGGGGGAGCGAGCAGTACTTC. Protein sequence: CASSYSRGSEQYF.

This chain links TRBV28 with TRBJ1-5; D gene unclear. V lost 5 bases and J lost 0, with 26 bases in between. The CDR3 runs to 20 residues. Germline CDR1 MDHEN, CDR2 SYDVKM. CDR3 loop: CASSETVPLLFFYSNQPQHF. The CDR3, as DNA: TGTGCCAGCAGTGAAACAGTTCCCCTCCTTTTTTTTTATAGCAATCAGCCCCAGCATTTT.